Listed here is a single TCR beta chain. Its matching antigen is unknown. This sample was included in a study of identical twins. Points from the study as a whole: Carriage of fewer insertions was seen in abundant cord blood beta clonotypes, whereas memory repertoires showed none.

Germline trimming cut 4 bases from V and 5 bases from J; bases unmatched to any gene: 14. This CDR3 comprises 17 residues. Germline V lookup: CDR1 MDHEN, CDR2 SYDVKM. A single record per CDR3 protein comes from TCRdb applying MiXCR to the 5' RACE reads. The table lists 450,000 or so distinct CDR3 sequences, 14% of them singletons. These data also featured in a second study, about yellow fever vaccine responses in identical twins. That paper states: Twins reportedly mounted vaccine T cell responses that seemed partly convergent, partly personalized.

Sequenced sample: CD4+ T cells sorted from blood. The chain combines TRBV28 with TRBJ2-1; 7 nucleotides align to TRBD1. The TCR was taken from a woman between 18 and 30 years old in good health. The CDR3 bases are TGTGCCAGCAGTTCCTTTAGGGCAGGGGGTATCCACAATGAGCAGTTCTTC. It encodes CASSSFRAGGIHNEQFF.